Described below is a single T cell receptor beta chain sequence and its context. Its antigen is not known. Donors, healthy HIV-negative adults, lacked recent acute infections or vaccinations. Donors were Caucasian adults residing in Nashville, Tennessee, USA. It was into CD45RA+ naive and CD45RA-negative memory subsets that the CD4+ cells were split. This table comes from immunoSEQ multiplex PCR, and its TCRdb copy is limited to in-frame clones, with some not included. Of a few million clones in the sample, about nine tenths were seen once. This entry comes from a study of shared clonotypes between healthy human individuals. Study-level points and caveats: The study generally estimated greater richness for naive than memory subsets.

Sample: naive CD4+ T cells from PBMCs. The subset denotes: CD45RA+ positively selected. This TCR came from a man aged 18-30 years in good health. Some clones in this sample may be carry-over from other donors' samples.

Written as DNA, the CDR3 is TGCGCCAGCAGCTTGGCCTCCCAGAATGAGCAGTTCTTC. It encodes CASSLASQNEQFF. This chain uses TRBV5-1 with TRBJ2-1; D is uncertain. V lost 0 bases and J 7 bases, leaving 8 bases between the germline ends. The CDR3 contains 13 residues. Germline V CDR1 and CDR2: SGHRS, YFSETQ.